These T cell receptor beta chains were read from a single sample in a study of T cells in Graves' hyperthyroidism and ophthalmopathy. TCRdb ran MiXCR on the multiplex PCR reads and lists one entry per CDR3 protein. This sample has a few hundred thousand distinct CDR3 sequences, with 19% found just once. The sample was blood. These receptors were taken from a woman aged 18-35 years with Graves' hyperthyroidism. Both conserved end residues are part of each CDR3. D genes are given only for firm matches. Size is stated for part of the rows, as once, few or many counts, or as a class when the clone is expanded.

j_call,d_call,v_call,clone_size,cdr3_aa,cdr3_nt
TRBJ2-5,TRBD1,TRBV6-1,many,CASSRDRYQETQYF,TGTGCCAGCAGCCGGGACAGGTACCAAGAGACCCAGTACTTC
TRBJ2-2,-,TRBV10-2,many,CASSGGGAGELFF,TGCGCCAGCAGTGGAGGCGGGGCCGGGGAGCTGTTTTTT
TRBJ1-4,-,TRBV12-3/TRBV12-4,many,CASSLSAGIGSNEKLFF,TGTGCCAGCAGTTTATCGGCAGGGATAGGTTCTAATGAAAAACTGTTTTTT
TRBJ2-7,TRBD1,TRBV3-1,-,CASSHDLGTGNYEQYF,TGTGCCAGCAGCCATGACCTTGGGACAGGGAATTACGAGCAGTACTTC
TRBJ2-7,TRBD1,TRBV24-1,many,CATSDRGQGSSYEQYF,TGTGCCACCAGTGATCGAGGACAGGGTAGCTCCTACGAGCAGTACTTC
TRBJ2-5,-,TRBV5-1,many,CASSLAARKRGETQYF,TGCGCCAGCAGCTTGGCGGCCAGGAAGAGGGGAGAGACCCAGTACTTC
TRBJ1-1,-,TRBV6-1,many,CASSEIRSVERNTEAFF,TGTGCCAGCAGTGAAATCAGATCCGTAGAAAGGAACACTGAAGCTTTCTTT
TRBJ2-7,TRBD1,TRBV11-2,many,CASRSGTGDSYEQYF,TGTGCCAGCAGATCGGGGACAGGAGATTCCTACGAGCAGTACTTC
TRBJ1-5,-,TRBV20-1,-,CSALGHGGYQPQHF,TGCAGTGCACTCGGACACGGGGGCTATCAGCCTCAGCATTTT
TRBJ1-5,-,TRBV6-5,many,CASSPSTEGNQPQHF,TGTGCCAGCAGTCCATCGACTGAAGGGAATCAGCCCCAGCATTTT
TRBJ2-5,-,TRBV11-2,many,CASSPASRRTQYF,TGTGCCAGCAGCCCCGCCTCCCGGAGGACCCAGTACTTC
TRBJ1-2,-,TRBV29-1,many,CSVESFGSKYGYTF,TGCAGCGTTGAGTCTTTCGGGAGCAAATATGGCTACACCTTC
TRBJ1-2,TRBD1,TRBV5-1,few,CASSPGQHLYGYTF,TGCGCCAGCAGCCCGGGACAGCACCTCTATGGCTACACCTTC
TRBJ1-5,TRBD1,TRBV20-1,-,CSAIDPTGGLRQPQHF,TGCAGTGCTATAGATCCGACAGGGGGATTGCGGCAGCCCCAGCATTTT
TRBJ2-5,-,TRBV9,-,CASSLGALNVLYF,TGTGCCAGCAGCCTAGGGGCGCTAAACGTGTTGTACTTC
TRBJ1-5,TRBD1,TRBV20-1,-,CSAQQGADQPQHF,TGCAGTGCTCAGCAGGGGGCGGATCAGCCCCAGCATTTT
TRBJ1-6,-,TRBV4-1,-,CASSQDRGVVASPLHF,TGCGCCAGCAGCCAAGATAGAGGGGTTGTTGCCTCACCCCTCCACTTT
TRBJ2-5,-,TRBV12-3/TRBV12-4,many,CASSLGVSQETQYF,TGTGCCAGCAGTTTGGGGGTCTCTCAAGAGACCCAGTACTTC
TRBJ2-7,-,TRBV15,many,CATSRDYYEQYF,TGTGCCACCAGCAGGGATTACTACGAGCAGTACTTC
TRBJ1-5,-,TRBV5-6,few,CASGRGGVNYQPQHF,TGTGCCAGCGGGAGGGGGGGCGTTAACTATCAGCCCCAGCATTTT
TRBJ2-7,-,TRBV28,many,CASTAGDTACF,TGTGCCAGCACCGCCGGGGACACCGCCTGCTTC
TRBJ2-5,TRBD1,TRBV20-1,many,CSAKPGQTQETQYF,TGCAGTGCAAAACCGGGACAGACCCAAGAGACCCAGTACTTC
TRBJ2-7,-,TRBV27,-,CASSSFDILYEQYF,TGTGCCAGCAGTTCGTTCGACATCCTGTACGAGCAGTACTTC
TRBJ2-5,-,TRBV11-1,-,CASSLGTDQETQYF,TGTGCCAGCAGCTTGGGAACCGATCAAGAGACCCAGTACTTC
TRBJ2-2,TRBD1,TRBV12-3/TRBV12-4,many,CASSTGTGSRTGELFF,TGTGCCAGCAGTACCGGGACAGGGTCTCGCACCGGGGAGCTGTTTTTT
TRBJ1-3,-,TRBV20-1,-,CSARGSNSGNTIYF,TGCAGTGCTAGGGGCAGCAACTCTGGAAACACCATATATTTT
TRBJ1-1,-,TRBV6-1,-,CASSEGWRENTEAFF,TGTGCCAGCAGTGAAGGGTGGAGGGAGAACACTGAAGCTTTCTTT
TRBJ2-2,-,TRBV12-5,-,CASGFIGAGELFF,TGTGCTAGTGGTTTTATAGGGGCCGGGGAGCTGTTTTTT